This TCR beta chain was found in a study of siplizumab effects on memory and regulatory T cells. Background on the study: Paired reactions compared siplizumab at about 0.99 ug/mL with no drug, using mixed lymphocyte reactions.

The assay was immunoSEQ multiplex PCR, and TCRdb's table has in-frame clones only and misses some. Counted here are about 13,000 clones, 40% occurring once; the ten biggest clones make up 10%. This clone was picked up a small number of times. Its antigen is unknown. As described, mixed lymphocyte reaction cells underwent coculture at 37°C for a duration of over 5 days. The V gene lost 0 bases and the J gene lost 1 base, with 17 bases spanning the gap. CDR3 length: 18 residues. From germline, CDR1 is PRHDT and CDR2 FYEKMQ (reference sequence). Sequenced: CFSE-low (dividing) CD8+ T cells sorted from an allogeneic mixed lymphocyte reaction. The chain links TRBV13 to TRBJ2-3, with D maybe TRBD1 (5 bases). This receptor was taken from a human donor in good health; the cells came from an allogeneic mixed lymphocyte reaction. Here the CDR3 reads CASSLGPSQGRGTDTQYF. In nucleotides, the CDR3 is TGTGCCAGCAGCTTAGGCCCCTCCCAGGGTCGAGGCACAGATACGCAGTATTTT.